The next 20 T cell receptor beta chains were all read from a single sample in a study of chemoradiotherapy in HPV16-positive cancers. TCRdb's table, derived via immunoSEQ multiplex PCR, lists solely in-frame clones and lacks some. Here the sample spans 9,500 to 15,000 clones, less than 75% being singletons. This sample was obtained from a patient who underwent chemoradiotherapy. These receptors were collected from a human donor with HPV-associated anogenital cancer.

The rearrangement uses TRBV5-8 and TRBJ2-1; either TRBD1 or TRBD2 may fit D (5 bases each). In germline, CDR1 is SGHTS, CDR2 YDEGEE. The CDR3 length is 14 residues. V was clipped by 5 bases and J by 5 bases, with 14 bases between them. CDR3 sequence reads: CASRRDGTDNEQFF. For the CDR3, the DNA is TGTGCCAGCAGGCGAGACGGGACCGACAATGAGCAGTTCTTC.

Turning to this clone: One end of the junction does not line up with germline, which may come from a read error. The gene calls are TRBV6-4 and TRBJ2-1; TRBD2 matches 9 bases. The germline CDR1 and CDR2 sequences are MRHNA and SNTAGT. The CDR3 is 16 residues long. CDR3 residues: CASSDFSGSSYKEQFF. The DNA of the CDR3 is TGTGCCAGCAGTGACTTTAGCGGGAGTTCCTACAAGGAGCAGTTCTTC.

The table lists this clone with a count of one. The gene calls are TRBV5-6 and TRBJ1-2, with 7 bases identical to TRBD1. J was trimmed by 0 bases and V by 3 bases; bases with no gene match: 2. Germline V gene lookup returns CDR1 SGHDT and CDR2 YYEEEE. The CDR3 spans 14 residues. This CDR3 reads CASSWDRANYGYTF. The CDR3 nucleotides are TGTGCCAGCAGCTGGGACAGAGCTAACTATGGCTACACCTTC.

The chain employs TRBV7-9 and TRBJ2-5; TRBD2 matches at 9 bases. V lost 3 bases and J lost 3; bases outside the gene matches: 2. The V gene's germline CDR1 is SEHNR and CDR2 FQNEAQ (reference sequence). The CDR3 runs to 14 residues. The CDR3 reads CASSFLAGEETQYF. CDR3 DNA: TGTGCCAGCAGCTTCTTAGCGGGGGAAGAGACCCAGTACTTC.

The CDR3 loop is CASGISGRASGANVLTF. The CDR3, as DNA: TGTGCCAGCGGGATAAGCGGGAGGGCCTCTGGGGCCAACGTCCTGACTTTC. The genes are TRBV28 and TRBJ2-6, with 10 bases aligning to TRBD2. Germline V gene data show CDR1 as MDHEN and CDR2 as SYDVKM. There are 17 residues in the CDR3. The ends lost 8 bases at V and 0 bases at J; junction bases unmatched: 7.

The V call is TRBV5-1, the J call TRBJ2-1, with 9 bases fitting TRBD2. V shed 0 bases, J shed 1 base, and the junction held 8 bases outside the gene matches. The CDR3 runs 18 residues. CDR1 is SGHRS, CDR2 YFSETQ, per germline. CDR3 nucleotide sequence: TGCGCCAGCAGCTTGGTGGGACCTAGCGGGGTTTCCTACAATGAGCAGTTCTTC. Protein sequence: CASSLVGPSGVSYNEQFF.

In DNA, the CDR3 is TGTGCCAGCAGCTTGGATTCCCGGGCATCTAACTATGGCTACACCTTC. It yields the protein CASSLDSRASNYGYTF. This chain connects TRBV5-5 to TRBJ1-2; no reliable D call. Trimming removed 0 bases at V and 0 bases at J, with 12 bases between. CDR1 is SGHKS and CDR2 is YYEKEE in the germline V gene (reference sequence). CDR3 length: 16 amino acids. Together with reference TRBV5-5 and TRBJ1-2, the CDR3 gives the full variable domain: DAGVTQSPTHLIKTRGQQVTLRCSPISGHKSVSWYQQVLGQGPQFIFQYYEKEERGRGNFPDRFSARQFPNYSSELNVNALLLGDSALYLCASSLDSRASNYGYTFGSGTRLTVV.

CDR3 sequence reads: CASKGGPDNQPQHF. The CDR3 DNA sequence: TGTGCCAGCAAAGGGGGCCCCGACAATCAGCCCCAGCATTTT. This chain links TRBV6-6 with TRBJ1-5; TRBD1 matches 7 bases. With 7 bases clipped from V and 3 bases from J, the junction kept 6 bases outside the gene matches. The CDR3 has 14 amino acids. Per germline, CDR1 MNHNY and CDR2 SVGAGI (reference sequence).

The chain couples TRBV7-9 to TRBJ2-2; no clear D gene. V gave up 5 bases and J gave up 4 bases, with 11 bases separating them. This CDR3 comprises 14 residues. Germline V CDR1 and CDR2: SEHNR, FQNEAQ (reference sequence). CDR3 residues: CASSITAGTGELFF. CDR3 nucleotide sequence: TGTGCCAGCAGCATCACTGCCGGCACCGGGGAGCTGTTTTTT.

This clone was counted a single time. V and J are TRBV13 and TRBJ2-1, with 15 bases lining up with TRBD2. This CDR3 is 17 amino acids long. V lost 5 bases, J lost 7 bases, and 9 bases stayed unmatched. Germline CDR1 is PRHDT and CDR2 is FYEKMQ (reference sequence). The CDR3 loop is CASSTRTSGGALNEQFF. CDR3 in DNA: TGTGCCAGCAGCACACGGACTAGCGGGGGGGCCTTAAATGAGCAGTTCTTC. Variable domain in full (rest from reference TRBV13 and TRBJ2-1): AAGVIQSPRHLIKEKRETATLKCYPIPRHDTVYWYQQGPGQDPQFLISFYEKMQSDKGSIPDRFSAQQFSDYHSELNMSSLELGDSALYFCASSTRTSGGALNEQFFGPGTRLTVL.

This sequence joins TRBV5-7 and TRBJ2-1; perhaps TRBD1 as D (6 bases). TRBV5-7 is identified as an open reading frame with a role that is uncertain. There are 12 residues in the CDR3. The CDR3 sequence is CVQGLWDNEQFF. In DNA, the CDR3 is TGTGTCCAGGGGCTGTGGGACAATGAGCAGTTCTTC.

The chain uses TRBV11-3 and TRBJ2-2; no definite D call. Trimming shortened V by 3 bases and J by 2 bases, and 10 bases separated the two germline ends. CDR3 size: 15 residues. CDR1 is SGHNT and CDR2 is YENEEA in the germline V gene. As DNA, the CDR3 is TGTGCCAGCAGCTTTCTAGATCCCAACACCGGGGAGCTGTTTTTT. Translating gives CASSFLDPNTGELFF.

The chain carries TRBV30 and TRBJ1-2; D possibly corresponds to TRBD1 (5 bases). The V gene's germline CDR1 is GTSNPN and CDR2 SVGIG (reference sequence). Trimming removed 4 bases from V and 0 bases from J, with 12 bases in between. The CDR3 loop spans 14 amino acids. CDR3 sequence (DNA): TGTGCCTGGAAGACCTGGGGGGCTAACTATGGCTACACCTTC. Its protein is CAWKTWGANYGYTF. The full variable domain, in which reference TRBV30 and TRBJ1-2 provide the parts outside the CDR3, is SQTIHQWPATLVQPVGSPLSLECTVEGTSNPNLYWYRQAAGRGLQLLFYSVGIGQISSEVPQNLSASRPQDRQFILSSKKLLLSDSGFYLCAWKTWGANYGYTFGSGTRLTVV.

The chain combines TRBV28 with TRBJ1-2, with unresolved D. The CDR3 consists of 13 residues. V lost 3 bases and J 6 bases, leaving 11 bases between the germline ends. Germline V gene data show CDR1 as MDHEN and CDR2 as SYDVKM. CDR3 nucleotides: TGTGCCAGCAGTTTCGTGACGTTCGATGGCTACACCTTC. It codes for CASSFVTFDGYTF.

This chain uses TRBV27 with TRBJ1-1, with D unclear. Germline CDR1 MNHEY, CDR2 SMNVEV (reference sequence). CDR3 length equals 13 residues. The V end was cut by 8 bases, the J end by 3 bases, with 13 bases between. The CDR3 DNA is TGTGCCAGCGCTACCGGGCGCGACACTGAAGCTTTCTTT. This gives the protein CASATGRDTEAFF.

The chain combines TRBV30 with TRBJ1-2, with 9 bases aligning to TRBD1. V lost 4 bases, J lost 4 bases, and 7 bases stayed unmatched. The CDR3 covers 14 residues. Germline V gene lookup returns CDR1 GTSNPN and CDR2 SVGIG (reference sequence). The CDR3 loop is CAWTEDRGGYGYTF. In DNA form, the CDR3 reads TGTGCCTGGACCGAGGACAGGGGCGGCTATGGCTACACCTTC.

The CDR3 protein is CASSQRSQGGTGELFF. In DNA form, the CDR3 reads TGCGCCAGCAGCCAGAGGTCACAGGGGGGGACCGGGGAGCTGTTTTTT. The gene calls are TRBV4-3 and TRBJ2-2, with D maybe TRBD1 (8 bases). Deletions cut 3 bases from V and 5 bases from J, with 16 bases between. This CDR3 region has 16 residues. CDR1 is LGHNA, CDR2 YSLEER, per germline.

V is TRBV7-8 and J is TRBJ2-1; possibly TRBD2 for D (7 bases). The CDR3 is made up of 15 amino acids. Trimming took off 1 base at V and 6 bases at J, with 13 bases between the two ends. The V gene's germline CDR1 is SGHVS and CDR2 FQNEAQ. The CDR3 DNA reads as TGTGCCAGCAGCTTAGGTTTCGGGGGGCCCAATGAGCAGTTCTTC. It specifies CASSLGFGGPNEQFF.

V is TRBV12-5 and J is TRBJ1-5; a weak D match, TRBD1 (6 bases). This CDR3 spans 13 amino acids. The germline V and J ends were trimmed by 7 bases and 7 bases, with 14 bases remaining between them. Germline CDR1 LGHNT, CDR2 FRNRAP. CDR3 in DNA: TGTGCTAGTGCCTTGACAGGAGGACAGCCCCAGCATTTT. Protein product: CASALTGGQPQHF.

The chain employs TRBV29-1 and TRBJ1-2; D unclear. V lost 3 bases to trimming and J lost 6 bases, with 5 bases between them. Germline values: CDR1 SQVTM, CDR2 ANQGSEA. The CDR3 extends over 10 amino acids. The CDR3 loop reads CSVDEDGYTF. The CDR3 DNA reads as TGCAGCGTTGACGAGGATGGCTACACCTTC.